Presented here are 9 T cell receptor beta chains from one specimen sequenced in a study of blood T cell repertoires in COVID-19. Sequencing was performed with immunoSEQ multiplex PCR; in TCRdb, only in-frame clones are kept and a portion is missing. The sample comprises over 110,000 clones, around 86% of which are singletons, and around 11% rests with the top ten. Sequencing input: PBMCs or T cells enriched from blood (not recorded which). The source of these receptors is a man between 60 and 75 years old who had recovered from COVID-19.

This rearrangement joins TRBV13 to TRBJ1-5; D not certain. Trimming stripped 2 bases from V and 3 bases from J, with 5 bases between. The V gene's germline CDR1 is PRHDT and CDR2 FYEKMQ (reference sequence). This CDR3 is built from 13 residues. The DNA of the CDR3 is TGTGCCAGCAGCTTACAGGACAATCAGCCCCAGCATTTT. This codes for CASSLQDNQPQHF.

This clone was seen once. The CDR3 spells CASSQDPGSGNTIYF. DNA for the CDR3: TGTGCCAGCAGCCAAGACCCGGGCTCTGGAAACACCATATATTTT. The chain uses TRBV3-1 (or the pseudogene TRBV3-2) and TRBJ1-3, with D uncertain. This CDR3 is built from 15 residues. Per the germline V gene, CDR1 is LGHDT and CDR2 is YNNKEL (reference sequence). The V and J ends lost 0 bases and 0 bases respectively, with 6 bases between them.

The chain uses TRBV19 and TRBJ2-5; tentatively, D is TRBD1 (6 bases). V was cut by 7 bases and J by 7 bases, with 16 bases left in between. The CDR3 is 13 residues long. Germline CDR1 reads LNHDA; CDR2 reads SQIVND (reference sequence). The DNA of the CDR3 is TGTGCCAGTACGCGGACAGAGGATGCGACCCAGTACTTC. This codes for CASTRTEDATQYF.

The chain joins TRBV29-1 to TRBJ1-2; 8 bases are a match to TRBD1. The CDR3 loop spans 12 amino acids. With 4 bases clipped from V and 8 bases from J, the junction kept 6 bases outside the gene matches. CDR1 is SQVTM, CDR2 ANQGSEA, per germline. CDR3 amino acids: CSVGGQGQGYTF. The CDR3, as DNA: TGCAGCGTTGGAGGACAGGGCCAAGGCTACACCTTC. Full variable domain (remainder filled in from reference TRBV29-1 and TRBJ1-2): SAVISQKPSRDICQRGTSLTIQCQVDSQVTMMFWYRQQPGQSLTLIATANQGSEATYESGFVIDKFPISRPNLTFSTLTVSNMSPEDSSIYLCSVGGQGQGYTFGSGTRLTVV.

The V call is TRBV20-1, the J call TRBJ2-7; 9 bases match TRBD1. CDR1 DFQATT and CDR2 SNEGSKA come from the germline V gene (reference sequence). The V segment lost 4 bases and the J segment 6 bases; nucleotides outside the gene matches: 4. This CDR3 is 12 amino acids long. The CDR3 is CSAIEDRGEQYF. Written as DNA, the CDR3 is TGCAGTGCTATTGAGGACAGGGGCGAGCAGTACTTC.

J is TRBJ1-4 and V is TRBV6-1; D unresolved. From germline, CDR1 is MNHNS and CDR2 SASEGT. Trimming took 3 bases from V and 8 from J, leaving 13 bases between them. There are 14 residues in the CDR3. Written as DNA, the CDR3 is TGTGCCAGCAGTGAGGGGAGTTTTAGGGAAAAACTGTTTTTT. Protein: CASSEGSFREKLFF.

In nucleotides, the CDR3 is TGTGCCAGCAGGTGGACAGGGGGCACTGAAGCTTTCTTT. Translation: CASRWTGGTEAFF. This rearrangement joins TRBV5-6 to TRBJ1-1; 10 nucleotides line up with TRBD1. V was pared by 5 bases and J by 4 bases, with 2 bases of the junction left unmatched. Germline CDR1 and CDR2: SGHDT and YYEEEE. The CDR3 loop spans 13 amino acids. Supplemented by reference TRBV5-6 and TRBJ1-1, the full variable domain reads DAGVTQSPTHLIKTRGQQVTLRCSPKSGHDTVSWYQQALGQGPQFIFQYYEEEERQRGNFPDRFSGHQFPNYSSELNVNALLLGDSALYLCASRWTGGTEAFFGQGTRLTVV.

The chain recombines TRBV5-5 with TRBJ2-2, with D possibly matching TRBD2 (5 bases). The CDR3 runs to 17 residues. Trimming removed 1 base at V and 1 base at J, with 14 bases between. Germline CDR1 and CDR2: SGHKS and YYEKEE (reference sequence). CDR3 nucleotides: TGTGCCAGCAGCTTGTGGAGGTCGAAAGGGAACACCGGGGAGCTGTTTTTT. Translating gives CASSLWRSKGNTGELFF.

The J gene is TRBJ1-2, the V gene TRBV7-6; D possibly corresponds to TRBD1 (6 bases). V lost 0 bases and J lost 4, with 12 bases in between. The CDR3 consists of 15 residues. Germline V gene sequence: CDR1 SGHVS, CDR2 FNYEAQ. CDR3 DNA sequence: TGTGCCAGCAGCTTAGCGAAGTCAGGGGCCTATGGCTACACCTTC. It codes for CASSLAKSGAYGYTF.